The next 29 T cell receptor beta chains were all read from a single sample in a study of T cell changes during pregnancy in multiple sclerosis. Profiled with immunoSEQ multiplex PCR; TCRdb holds only in-frame clones, not every one. The repertoire holds about 52,000 clones, with more than 90% as singletons. Sequences were derived from CD4+ T cells from peripheral blood mononuclear cells, sampled before pregnancy. These TCRs come from a female donor with multiple sclerosis, enrolled in a pregnancy study.

The V call is TRBV4-2, the J call TRBJ1-5, with D tentatively TRBD1 (5 bases). V lost 5 bases and J lost 2, with 10 bases in between. Germline CDR1 reads LGHNA; CDR2 reads YNFKEQ. The CDR3 has 14 residues. DNA for the CDR3: TGTGCCAGCAGCTGGGGGAGGGGCAATCAGCCCCAGCATTTT. Residues: CASSWGRGNQPQHF.

The chain carries TRBV4-1 and TRBJ2-2; 12 positions agree with TRBD2. The CDR3 is made up of 19 amino acids. The junction had 13 bases not matched to a gene; V was cut back by 4 bases and J by 4 bases. CDR1 is MGHRA, CDR2 YSYEKL, per germline. In nucleotides, the CDR3 is TGCGCCAGCAGCCCAGGGGGGGCTAGCGGGAGGGGTCTCACCGGGGAGCTGTTTTTT. This encodes CASSPGGASGRGLTGELFF.

V gene TRBV11-2 combines with J gene TRBJ2-5; 8 bases align to TRBD2. The CDR3 extends over 16 amino acids. J lost 2 bases, V lost 2 bases, and 7 bases had no gene match. Germline lookup yields CDR1 SGHAT and CDR2 FQNNGV. CDR3 sequence (DNA): TGTGCCAGCAGCTTACCCCTAGCGGGTCGTCAAGAGACCCAGTACTTC. Protein: CASSLPLAGRQETQYF.

Concerning this clone itself: This specimen includes other DNA sequences encoding the same CDR3. The chain is built from TRBV11-2 and TRBJ2-7; D is possibly TRBD1 (5 bases). The CDR3 spans 13 residues. V lost 3 bases to trimming and J lost 1 base, with 7 bases between them. Germline values: CDR1 SGHAT, CDR2 FQNNGV. The DNA for the CDR3 is TGTGCCAGCAGCTTGGGGCCTTCCTACGAGCAGTACTTC. It is translated as CASSLGPSYEQYF.

This chain links TRBV25-1 with TRBJ2-5; possibly TRBD2 for D (7 bases). The V gene's germline CDR1 is MGHDK and CDR2 SYGVNS. Trimming removed 3 bases at V and 5 bases at J, with 19 bases between. CDR3 length: 16 residues. CDR3 sequence (DNA): TGTGCCAGCAGTGATCCCGTTCGGGGGGCCGGGGAGACCCAGTACTTC. Translated, it gives CASSDPVRGAGETQYF.

Written as DNA, the CDR3 is TGCGCCAGCAGCTTTCAAGGGGAAGGAGAGACCCAGTACTTC. Protein product: CASSFQGEGETQYF. The chain is built from TRBV5-1 and TRBJ2-5, with TRBD1 as a possible D gene (5 bases). Deletions cut 2 bases from V and 4 bases from J, with 12 bases between. Germline values: CDR1 SGHRS, CDR2 YFSETQ. The CDR3 totals 14 residues.

This chain uses TRBV6-1 with TRBJ2-4; D remains unclear. This CDR3 comprises 11 residues. V lost 3 bases to trimming and J lost 15 bases, with 12 bases between them. CDR1 is MNHNS and CDR2 is SASEGT in the germline V gene. Here the CDR3 reads CASSDTVTRYF. DNA for the CDR3: TGTGCCAGCAGTGACACGGTCACTCGGTACTTC.

The CDR3 loop is CAWSVNRGGAGMNTEAFF. In DNA form, the CDR3 reads TGTGCCTGGAGTGTAAACAGAGGGGGGGCGGGTATGAACACTGAAGCTTTCTTT. This chain joins TRBV30 and TRBJ1-1; D is perhaps TRBD1 (6 bases). Germline loops: CDR1 GTSNPN, CDR2 SVGIG (reference sequence). V was pared by 0 bases and J by 0 bases, with 20 bases between. CDR3 length equals 18 residues.

The rearrangement uses TRBV9 and TRBJ2-3, with TRBD2 as a possible D gene (5 bases). The germline V gene has CDR1 SGDLS and CDR2 YYNGEE. Trimming shortened V by 3 bases and J by 0 bases, and 20 bases separated the two germline ends. CDR3 length: 18 amino acids. This chain's CDR3 is CASSGRRHGVTSTDTQYF. In DNA, the CDR3 is TGTGCCAGCAGCGGCCGGCGACACGGGGTTACTAGCACAGATACGCAGTATTTT.

The chain's CDR3 is CASSLGQNQPQHF. The CDR3 DNA is TGTGCCAGCAGCTTGGGACAGAATCAGCCCCAGCATTTT. The J gene is TRBJ1-5, the V gene TRBV7-2; 7 nucleotides align to TRBD1. The trim removed 3 bases at V and 4 bases at J, leaving 0 bases unmatched. The CDR3 extends over 13 amino acids. CDR1 and CDR2 from the germline V gene are SGHTA and FQGNSA.

This chain connects TRBV6-1 to TRBJ2-3, with D perhaps matching TRBD2 (6 bases). Per the germline V gene, CDR1 is MNHNS and CDR2 is SASEGT. V lost 6 bases to trimming and J lost 1 base, with 14 bases between them. This CDR3 spans 15 amino acids. Here the CDR3 reads CASRGGEFRTDTQYF. DNA of the CDR3: TGTGCCAGCAGGGGCGGGGAGTTTCGCACAGATACGCAGTATTTT.

CDR3 amino acids: CASSPRARLRETQYF. CDR3 in DNA: TGTGCCAGCAGCCCGAGGGCCAGGCTAAGAGAGACCCAGTACTTC. The chain is built from TRBV7-2 and TRBJ2-5; the D gene is possibly TRBD2 (5 bases). Trimming stripped 5 bases from V and 4 bases from J, with 17 bases between. There are 15 residues in the CDR3. The germline gives CDR1 SGHTA, CDR2 FQGNSA.

The rearrangement joins TRBV5-1 to TRBJ1-2; unclear D gene. Per the germline V gene, CDR1 is SGHRS and CDR2 is YFSETQ. With 0 bases removed from V and 2 bases from J, the gap between germline ends came to 11 bases. This CDR3 spans 15 amino acids. This CDR3 is CASSLVGPMNYGYTF. Here the CDR3 DNA reads TGCGCCAGCAGCTTGGTGGGCCCGATGAACTATGGCTACACCTTC.

The chain couples TRBV5-6 to TRBJ1-2, with D perhaps matching TRBD1 (6 bases). Looked up from germline, CDR1 is SGHDT and CDR2 is YYEEEE. This CDR3 is 16 amino acids long. The ends were cut back, 7 bases at V and 0 bases at J, with 19 bases in the middle. Written as DNA, the CDR3 is TGTGCCAGCTCCGGACTCCGGGACAACACTAACTATGGCTACACCTTC. Its translation: CASSGLRDNTNYGYTF.

This chain joins TRBV5-1 and TRBJ2-7; 13 bases line up with TRBD2. V dropped 4 bases and J dropped 5; count of bases not matched to a gene: 3. Germline V gene data show CDR1 as SGHRS and CDR2 as YFSETQ. This CDR3 is built from 14 residues. The chain's CDR3 is CASSRTSGRNEQYF. CDR3 nucleotide sequence: TGCGCCAGCAGCCGGACTAGCGGGAGAAACGAGCAGTACTTC.

This chain connects TRBV27 to TRBJ2-7; D perhaps matches TRBD2 (6 bases). CDR1 and CDR2 (germline): MNHEY, SMNVEV (reference sequence). Trimming removed 5 bases from V and 6 bases from J, with 17 bases in between. This CDR3 has 14 residues. The CDR3 nucleotides read TGTGCCAGCAGTGGAACGGGAGTACTTGGCGAGCAGTACTTC. It yields the protein CASSGTGVLGEQYF.

This chain connects TRBV29-1 to TRBJ1-2; D gene uncertain. Germline V gene data show CDR1 as SQVTM and CDR2 as ANQGSEA. The V gene lost 3 bases and the J gene lost 0 bases, with 8 bases spanning the gap. This CDR3 region has 13 residues. The CDR3 loop is CSVEGPANYGYTF. DNA for the CDR3: TGCAGCGTTGAGGGCCCAGCTAACTATGGCTACACCTTC. The entire variable domain, with the rest obtained from reference TRBV29-1 and TRBJ1-2, is as follows: SAVISQKPSRDICQRGTSLTIQCQVDSQVTMMFWYRQQPGQSLTLIATANQGSEATYESGFVIDKFPISRPNLTFSTLTVSNMSPEDSSIYLCSVEGPANYGYTFGSGTRLTVV.

This chain joins TRBV2 and TRBJ2-7; D not certain. CDR3 length equals 13 residues. V shed 7 bases and J shed 7 bases, with 17 bases lying between them. Germline-derived CDR1 and CDR2 are SNHLY and FYNNEI. CDR3 region: CASTRLRDWEQYF. Written as DNA, the CDR3 is TGTGCCAGCACCCGACTCCGCGATTGGGAGCAGTACTTC.

This clone came up once. This chain uses TRBV7-8 with TRBJ2-7; D unresolved. Per the germline V gene, CDR1 is SGHVS and CDR2 is FQNEAQ. The V and J ends lost 5 bases and 4 bases respectively, with 12 bases between them. This CDR3 is built from 13 residues. In DNA form, the CDR3 reads TGTGCCAGCAGCCCAGACACGCTATACGAGCAGTACTTC. Translation gives CASSPDTLYEQYF.

This chain connects TRBV7-9 to TRBJ1-1; D not certain. Trimming took off 1 base at V and 4 bases at J, with 10 bases between the two ends. The CDR3 contains 14 residues. In germline, CDR1 is SEHNR, CDR2 FQNEAQ (reference sequence). CDR3 sequence (DNA): TGTGCCAGCAGCTTAGGAAGCGGGCTCACTGAAGCTTTCTTT. The encoded protein is CASSLGSGLTEAFF. The whole variable domain, remainder taken from reference TRBV7-9 and TRBJ1-1, is DTGVSQNPRHKITKRGQNVTFRCDPISEHNRLYWYRQTLGQGPEFLTYFQNEAQLEKSRLLSDRFSAERPKGSFSTLEIQRTEQGDSAMYLCASSLGSGLTEAFFGQGTRLTVV.

The chain links TRBV5-4 to TRBJ2-7; D unresolved. The CDR3 totals 11 residues. Germline assignment: CDR1 SGHNT and CDR2 YYREEE (reference sequence). V shed 4 bases and J shed 5 bases, with 7 bases lying between them. In nucleotides, the CDR3 is TGTGCCAGCAGCCTAGGTGACGAGCAGTACTTC. This encodes CASSLGDEQYF.

This rearrangement joins TRBV4-1 to TRBJ2-1; TRBD2 matches 12 bases. Germline lookup yields CDR1 MGHRA and CDR2 YSYEKL. With V trimmed by 4 bases and J by 10 bases, 5 bases remained unmatched. The CDR3 has 14 residues. Here the CDR3 reads CASSRVLAGGEQFF. In DNA, the CDR3 is TGCGCCAGCAGCCGCGTTCTAGCGGGAGGGGAGCAGTTCTTC.

This chain uses TRBV27 with TRBJ2-6, with unresolved D. The CDR3 is 16 residues long. The germline CDR1 and CDR2 sequences are MNHEY and SMNVEV (reference sequence). The V end lost 3 bases, the J end lost 0 bases, and 9 bases lay between the germline ends. CDR3 region: CASSFRVDSGANVLTF. CDR3 bases: TGTGCCAGCAGTTTCCGGGTCGACTCTGGGGCCAACGTCCTGACTTTC.

The CDR3 protein is CASSPRGETQYF. The CDR3 DNA reads as TGCGCCAGCAGCCCTAGGGGAGAGACCCAGTACTTC. This rearrangement joins TRBV5-1 to TRBJ2-5; the D gene is possibly TRBD1 (5 bases). This CDR3 region has 12 residues. Trimming shortened V by 4 bases and J by 4 bases, and 8 bases separated the two germline ends. Germline values: CDR1 SGHRS, CDR2 YFSETQ.

The table lists this clone with a count of one. The CDR3 loop is CSVRRDRGLETQYF. As DNA, the CDR3 is TGCAGCGTTCGCCGGGACAGGGGGCTCGAGACCCAGTACTTC. The chain carries TRBV29-1 and TRBJ2-5, with 12 nucleotides matching TRBD1. This CDR3 contains 14 residues. Germline V CDR1 and CDR2: SQVTM, ANQGSEA. J was trimmed by 5 bases and V by 5 bases; bases with no gene match: 6. Together with reference TRBV29-1 and TRBJ2-5, the CDR3 gives the full variable domain: SAVISQKPSRDICQRGTSLTIQCQVDSQVTMMFWYRQQPGQSLTLIATANQGSEATYESGFVIDKFPISRPNLTFSTLTVSNMSPEDSSIYLCSVRRDRGLETQYFGPGTRLLVL.

This rearrangement joins TRBV6-5 to TRBJ1-3; a weak D match, TRBD1 (6 bases). Between the trimmed V and J ends, which lost 0 bases and 0 bases, there was a span of 9 bases. Germline CDR1 MNHEY, CDR2 SVGAGI. The CDR3 has 16 amino acids. The CDR3 loop reads CASSYSQGSSGNTIYF. CDR3 in DNA: TGTGCCAGCAGTTACTCTCAGGGGTCCTCTGGAAACACCATATATTTT.

The chain couples TRBV13 to TRBJ2-1; TRBD2 matches 9 bases. Germline V gene sequence: CDR1 PRHDT, CDR2 FYEKMQ (reference sequence). The CDR3 runs to 18 residues. V shed 2 bases and J 6 bases; nucleotides not matched to a gene: 14. CDR3: CASSLRFAGGAPINEQFF. CDR3 nucleotide sequence: TGTGCCAGCAGCTTAAGGTTTGCGGGAGGGGCTCCTATCAATGAGCAGTTCTTC.

Here the CDR3 reads CASRAQFF. In nucleotides, the CDR3 is TGTGCCAGCAGGGCGCAGTTCTTC. The chain recombines TRBV6-6 with TRBJ2-1; no clear D gene. The CDR3 is 8 amino acids. Trimming pared 6 bases from V and 12 bases from J, leaving 3 bases between. The germline V gene has CDR1 MNHNY and CDR2 SVGAGI (reference sequence).

The chain is built from TRBV28 and TRBJ2-3; weak D call: TRBD1 (7 bases). The CDR3 extends over 12 amino acids. CDR1 is MDHEN, CDR2 SYDVKM, per germline. Trimming pared 8 bases from V and 8 bases from J, leaving 14 bases between. This CDR3 is CASLGGGGTQYF. The CDR3 DNA follows: TGTGCCAGCTTAGGAGGGGGCGGTACGCAGTATTTT.